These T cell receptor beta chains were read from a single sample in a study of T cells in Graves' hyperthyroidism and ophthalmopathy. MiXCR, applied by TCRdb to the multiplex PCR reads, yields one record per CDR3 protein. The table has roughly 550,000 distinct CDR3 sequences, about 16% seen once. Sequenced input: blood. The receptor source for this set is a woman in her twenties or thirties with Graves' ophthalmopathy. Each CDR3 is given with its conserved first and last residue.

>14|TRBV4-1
CASSQTDRNQPQHF
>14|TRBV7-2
CASSLGGTGLGYTF
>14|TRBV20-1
CSARGGGSPSEQYF
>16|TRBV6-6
CASSTGLAASTDTQYF
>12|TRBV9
CASSVGDAEAFF
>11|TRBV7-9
CASTRDTEAFF
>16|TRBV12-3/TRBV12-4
CASSRRQGATNEKLFF
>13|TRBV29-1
CSVGSGWSETQYF
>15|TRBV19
CASSTTRDILTEAFF
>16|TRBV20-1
CSARDQAGNWEDTQYF
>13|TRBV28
CASSPRSYYGYTF
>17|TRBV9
CASSVDPGRGWGETQYF
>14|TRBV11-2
CASSFERTTGELFF
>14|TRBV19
CASSRRTGNYGYTF
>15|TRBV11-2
CASSLRAAYAYEQYF